Each of the 13 T cell receptor beta chains below was sequenced from the same sample in a study of blood T cell repertoires in COVID-19 (TCRdb year 2020). Library preparation employed the immunoSEQ multiplex PCR assay. TCRdb took this table from immuneACCESS and kept in-frame rearrangements with V and J called. Such tables lack part of the clones; where checked against another copy, unresolved V genes explain under half of the gap, and the rest is unexplained. The sample contains some 210,000 clones, approximately 81% of them found a single time. The ten most abundant clones make up approximately 9% of the sample. Input material: PBMCs or T cells enriched from blood (not recorded which). The source is a woman in her forties or fifties with acute COVID-19.

The chain recombines TRBV4-1 with TRBJ2-7; the D is unclear. Trimming removed 0 bases at V and 3 bases at J, with 3 bases between. The CDR3 runs to 12 residues. Germline V gives CDR1 MGHRA, CDR2 YSYEKL. CDR3 protein: CASSQDNYEQYF. The CDR3 region has the DNA TGCGCCAGCAGCCAAGACAACTACGAGCAGTACTTC.

The chain uses TRBV7-8 and TRBJ2-7; D not certain. Trimming shortened V by 0 bases and J by 3 bases, and 6 bases separated the two germline ends. The CDR3 spans 13 residues. Germline V gives CDR1 SGHVS, CDR2 FQNEAQ. CDR3 in amino acids: CASSLAQSYEQYF. In DNA form, the CDR3 reads TGTGCCAGCAGCTTAGCACAGAGCTACGAGCAGTACTTC.

The chain links TRBV28 to TRBJ1-5, with D possibly being TRBD1 (5 bases). V was clipped by 4 bases and J by 6 bases, with 22 bases between them. Per germline, CDR1 MDHEN and CDR2 SYDVKM. This CDR3 spans 17 amino acids. CDR3 nucleotide sequence: TGTGCCAGCAGTTATTTTAGTCGGGGGATAGAGAGTCAGCCCCAGCATTTT. Translated, it gives CASSYFSRGIESQPQHF. The entire variable domain, with the rest obtained from reference TRBV28 and TRBJ1-5, is as follows: DVKVTQSSRYLVKRTGEKVFLECVQDMDHENMFWYRQDPGLGLRLIYFSYDVKMKEKGDIPEGYSVSREKKERFSLILESASTNQTSMYLCASSYFSRGIESQPQHFGDGTRLSIL.

This clone was seen a few times. This sequence joins TRBV5-1 and TRBJ2-2, with D perhaps TRBD1 (6 bases). The CDR3 loop spans 15 amino acids. Germline loops: CDR1 SGHRS, CDR2 YFSETQ. The V and J ends lost 1 base and 2 bases respectively, with 9 bases between them. For the CDR3, the DNA is TGCGCCAGCAGCTTGTCAGGGGCTAACACCGGGGAGCTGTTTTTT. This sequence encodes CASSLSGANTGELFF. Using reference TRBV5-1 and TRBJ2-2 for the parts outside the CDR3, the full variable domain is KAGVTQTPRYLIKTRGQQVTLSCSPISGHRSVSWYQQTPGQGLQFLFEYFSETQRNKGNFPGRFSGRQFSNSRSEMNVSTLELGDSALYLCASSLSGANTGELFFGEGSRLTVL.

The J gene is TRBJ1-2, the V gene TRBV9, with TRBD1 as a possible D gene (5 bases). Between the trimmed V and J ends, which lost 7 bases and 0 bases, there was a span of 16 bases. The CDR3 extends over 15 amino acids. CDR1 is SGDLS and CDR2 is YYNGEE in the germline V gene. DNA of the CDR3: TGTGCCAGCTCAAAAGGGGCACAATCTAACTATGGCTACACCTTC. Protein product: CASSKGAQSNYGYTF.

This clone was seen a handful of times. The chain couples TRBV12-3 or TRBV12-4 to TRBJ1-1, with D perhaps matching TRBD1 (5 bases). CDR3 length equals 12 residues. The V gene lost 5 bases and the J gene lost 9 bases, with 13 bases spanning the gap. The CDR3 protein is CASSSQGHKAFF. The CDR3 DNA follows: TGTGCCAGCAGTAGCCAGGGTCACAAAGCTTTCTTT.

The CDR3 DNA reads as TGCGCCAGCAGCCGTGGACAGGGCACTTGGGGCTACACCTTC. Residues: CASSRGQGTWGYTF. The gene calls are TRBV4-1 and TRBJ1-2; 8 positions match TRBD1. This CDR3 comprises 14 residues. V trimming: 4 bases; J trimming: 8 bases; junction bases outside the gene matches: 9. The germline gives CDR1 MGHRA, CDR2 YSYEKL.

The rearrangement joins TRBV19 to TRBJ2-4, with TRBD1 matching 7 bases. CDR1 is LNHDA and CDR2 is SQIVND in the germline V gene (reference sequence). V was clipped by 3 bases and J by 5 bases; unmatched bases: 4. The CDR3 runs to 14 residues. CDR3 region: CASSMWTGENIQYF. CDR3 sequence (DNA): TGTGCCAGTAGTATGTGGACAGGAGAAAACATTCAGTACTTC.

The chain has TRBV3-1 (or the pseudogene TRBV3-2) and TRBJ2-1; maybe TRBD2 (6 bases). V was cut by 0 bases and J by 14 bases, with 11 bases left in between. The CDR3 is made up of 12 amino acids. Germline CDR1 is LGHDT and CDR2 is YNNKEL (reference sequence). The CDR3 nucleotides are TGTGCCAGCAGCCAAGATGGGAGGAGAAAGTTCTTC. Residues: CASSQDGRRKFF.

This chain links TRBV19 with TRBJ1-6; TRBD1 matches at 10 bases. The V and J ends lost 8 bases and 10 bases, in that order; junction bases with no gene match: 8. The CDR3 sequence is 14 residues long. In germline, CDR1 is LNHDA, CDR2 SQIVND (reference sequence). CDR3 sequence reads: CASSGTGAGSPLHF. The CDR3 coding sequence is TGTGCCAGTTCCGGGACAGGGGCCGGATCACCCCTCCACTTT.

The chain couples TRBV2 to TRBJ1-1; D may be TRBD1 (5 bases). V was shortened by 0 bases and J by 4 bases, with 9 bases between the two germline ends. The germline CDR1 and CDR2 sequences are SNHLY and FYNNEI. The CDR3 is 14 amino acids. The CDR3 DNA sequence: TGTGCCAGCAGTGAAGCGTCCAGGGTCACTGAAGCTTTCTTT. Its protein product is CASSEASRVTEAFF.

The CDR3 DNA sequence: TGTGCCATCAGTGAGGGACTAGGGGGAGGTTACGAGCAGTACTTC. This gives the protein CAISEGLGGGYEQYF. The chain links TRBV10-3 to TRBJ2-7, with D possibly TRBD2 on 7 matching bases. The CDR3 has 15 residues. Germline V CDR1 and CDR2: ENHRY, SYGVKD. Trimming removed 2 bases at V and 4 bases at J, with 15 bases between.

The genes are TRBV28 and TRBJ1-5; D is perhaps TRBD1 (6 bases). The CDR3 has 16 amino acids. V dropped 5 bases and J dropped 5 bases, with 19 bases sitting between them. Germline lookup yields CDR1 MDHEN and CDR2 SYDVKM. DNA for the CDR3: TGTGCCAGCAGTCCTCAGGGCCGGGGACACTATCAGCCCCAGCATTTT. It translates to CASSPQGRGHYQPQHF.